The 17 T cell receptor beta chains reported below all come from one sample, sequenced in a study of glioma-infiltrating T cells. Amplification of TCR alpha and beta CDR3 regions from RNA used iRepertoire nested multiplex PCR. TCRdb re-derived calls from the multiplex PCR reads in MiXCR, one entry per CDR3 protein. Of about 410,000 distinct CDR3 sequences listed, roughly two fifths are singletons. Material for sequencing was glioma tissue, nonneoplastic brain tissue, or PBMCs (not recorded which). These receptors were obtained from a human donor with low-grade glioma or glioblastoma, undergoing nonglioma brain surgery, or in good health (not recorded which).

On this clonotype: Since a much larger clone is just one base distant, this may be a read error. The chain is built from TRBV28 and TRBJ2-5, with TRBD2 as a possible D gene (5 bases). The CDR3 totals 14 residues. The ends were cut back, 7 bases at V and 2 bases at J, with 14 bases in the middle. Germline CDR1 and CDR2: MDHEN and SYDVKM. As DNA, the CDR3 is TGTGCCAGCAAGCGGCAGGCGATTCAAGAGACCCAGTACTTC. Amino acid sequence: CASKRQAIQETQYF.

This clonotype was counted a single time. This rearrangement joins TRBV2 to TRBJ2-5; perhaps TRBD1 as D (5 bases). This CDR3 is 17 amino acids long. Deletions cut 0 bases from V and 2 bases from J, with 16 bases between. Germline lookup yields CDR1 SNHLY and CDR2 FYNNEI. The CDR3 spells CASSEALQGRLQETQYF. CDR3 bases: TGTGCCAGCAGTGAAGCGCTTCAGGGCCGTTTACAAGAGACCCAGTACTTC. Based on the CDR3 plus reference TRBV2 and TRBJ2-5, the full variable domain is EPEVTQTPSHQVTQMGQEVILRCVPISNHLYFYWYRQILGQKVEFLVSFYNNEISEKSEIFDDQFSVERPDGSNFTLKIRSTKLEDSAMYFCASSEALQGRLQETQYFGPGTRLLVL.

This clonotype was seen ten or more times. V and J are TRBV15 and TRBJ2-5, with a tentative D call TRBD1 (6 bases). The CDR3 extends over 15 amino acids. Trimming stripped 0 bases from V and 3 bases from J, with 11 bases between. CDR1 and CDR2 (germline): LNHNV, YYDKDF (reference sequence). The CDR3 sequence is CATSRDTRGEETQYF. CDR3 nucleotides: TGTGCCACCAGCAGAGATACCAGGGGTGAAGAGACCCAGTACTTC.

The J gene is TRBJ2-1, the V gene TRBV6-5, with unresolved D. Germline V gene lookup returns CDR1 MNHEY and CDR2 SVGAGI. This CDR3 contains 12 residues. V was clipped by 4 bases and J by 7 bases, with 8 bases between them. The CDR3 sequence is CASSSYGNEQFF. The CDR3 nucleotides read TGTGCCAGCAGTTCCTACGGGAATGAGCAGTTCTTC.

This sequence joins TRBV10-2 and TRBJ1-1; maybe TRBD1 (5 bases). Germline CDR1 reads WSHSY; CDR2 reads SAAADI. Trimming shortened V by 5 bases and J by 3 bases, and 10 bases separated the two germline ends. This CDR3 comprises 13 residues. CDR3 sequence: CASSTRGYTEAFF. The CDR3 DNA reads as TGCGCCAGCAGTACAAGGGGTTACACTGAAGCTTTCTTT.

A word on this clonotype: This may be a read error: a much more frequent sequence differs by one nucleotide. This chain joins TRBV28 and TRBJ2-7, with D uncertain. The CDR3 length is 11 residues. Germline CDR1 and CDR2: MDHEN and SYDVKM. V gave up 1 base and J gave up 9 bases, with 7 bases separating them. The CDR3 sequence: CASSLFEVQYF. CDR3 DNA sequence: TGTGCCAGCAGTTTATTCGAGGTGCAGTACTTC.

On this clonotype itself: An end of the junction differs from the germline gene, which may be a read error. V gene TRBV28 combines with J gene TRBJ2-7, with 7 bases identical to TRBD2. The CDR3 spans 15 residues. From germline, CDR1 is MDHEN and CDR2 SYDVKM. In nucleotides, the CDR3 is TGTGCCAGCTCCCCCGGGACTACTTTCTCCTACGTGCAGTACTTC. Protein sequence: CASSPGTTFSYVQYF.

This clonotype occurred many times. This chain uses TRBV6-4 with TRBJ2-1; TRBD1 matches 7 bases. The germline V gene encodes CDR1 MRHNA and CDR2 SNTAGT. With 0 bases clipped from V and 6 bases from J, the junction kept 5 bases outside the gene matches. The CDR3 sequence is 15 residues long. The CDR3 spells CASSDSGTEVNEQFF. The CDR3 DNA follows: TGTGCCAGCAGTGACTCGGGGACAGAAGTCAATGAGCAGTTCTTC.

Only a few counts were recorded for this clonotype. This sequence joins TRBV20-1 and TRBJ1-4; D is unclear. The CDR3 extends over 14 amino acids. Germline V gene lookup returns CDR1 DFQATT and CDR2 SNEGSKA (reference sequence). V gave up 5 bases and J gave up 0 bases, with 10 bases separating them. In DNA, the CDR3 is TGCAGTGCTTCGACTCCTCCAACTAATGAAAAACTGTTTTTT. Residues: CSASTPPTNEKLFF.

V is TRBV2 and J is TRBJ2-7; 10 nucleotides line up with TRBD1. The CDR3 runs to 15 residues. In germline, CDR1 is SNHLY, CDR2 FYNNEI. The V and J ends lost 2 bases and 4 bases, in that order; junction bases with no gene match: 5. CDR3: CASSEWGTGEYEQYF. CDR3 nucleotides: TGTGCCAGCAGTGAATGGGGGACAGGGGAGTACGAGCAGTACTTC.

The CDR3 reads CASSRPGTDTQYF. CDR3 sequence (DNA): TGTGCCAGCAGTCGACCTGGCACAGATACGCAGTATTTT. The genes are TRBV28 and TRBJ2-3; D is unresolved. This CDR3 contains 13 residues. Germline V lookup: CDR1 MDHEN, CDR2 SYDVKM. V was cut by 5 bases and J by 1 base, with 7 bases left in between.

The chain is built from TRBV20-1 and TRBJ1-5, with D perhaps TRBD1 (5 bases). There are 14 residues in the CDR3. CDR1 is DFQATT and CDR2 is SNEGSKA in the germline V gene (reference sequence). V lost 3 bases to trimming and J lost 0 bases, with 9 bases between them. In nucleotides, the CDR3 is TGCAGTGCTAGTAGCAGGGATAGCAATCAGCCCCAGCATTTT. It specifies CSASSRDSNQPQHF.

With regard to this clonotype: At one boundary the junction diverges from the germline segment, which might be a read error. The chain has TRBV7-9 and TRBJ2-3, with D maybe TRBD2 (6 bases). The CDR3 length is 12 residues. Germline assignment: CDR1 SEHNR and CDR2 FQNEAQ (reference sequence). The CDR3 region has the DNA TGTGCCAGCAGTCTCGGGGGAGATACGCGGTATTTT. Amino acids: CASSLGGDTRYF.

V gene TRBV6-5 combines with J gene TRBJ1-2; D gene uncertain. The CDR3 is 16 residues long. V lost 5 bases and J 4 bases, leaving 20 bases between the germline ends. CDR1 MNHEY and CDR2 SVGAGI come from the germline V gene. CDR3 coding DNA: TGTGCCAGCAGTACCCAATGGGCTCCCCGGGGCTATGGCTACACCTTC. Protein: CASSTQWAPRGYGYTF.

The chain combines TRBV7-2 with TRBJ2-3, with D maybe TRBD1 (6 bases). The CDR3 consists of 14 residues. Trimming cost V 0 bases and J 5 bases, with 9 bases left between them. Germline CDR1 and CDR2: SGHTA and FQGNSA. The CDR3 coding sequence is TGTGCCAGCAGCTTAGCGAGAGGGGGAGATACGCAGTATTTT. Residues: CASSLARGGDTQYF.

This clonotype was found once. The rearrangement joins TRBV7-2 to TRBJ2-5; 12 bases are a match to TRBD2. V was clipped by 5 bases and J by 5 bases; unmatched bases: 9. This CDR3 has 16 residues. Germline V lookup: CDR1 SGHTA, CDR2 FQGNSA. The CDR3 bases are TGTGCCAGCAGCCGCACCCTAGCGGGGGGGAGGGAGACCCAGTACTTC. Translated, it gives CASSRTLAGGRETQYF.

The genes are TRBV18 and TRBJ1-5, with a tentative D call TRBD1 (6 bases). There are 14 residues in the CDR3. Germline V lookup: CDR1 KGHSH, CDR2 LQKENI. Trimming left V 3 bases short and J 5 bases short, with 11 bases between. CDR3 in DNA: TGTGCCAGCTCACCCGAGGGGGGGTATCAGCCCCAGCATTTT. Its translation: CASSPEGGYQPQHF.